These 27 T cell receptor beta chains share one sample of origin, sequenced in a study of blood T cell repertoires in COVID-19. The repertoire was sequenced with immunoSEQ multiplex PCR; TCRdb's copy has only in-frame clones and lacks some. The profile covers 90,000 to 120,000 clones, with more than 80% appearing a single time and 4.9% taken by the ten largest. The sequenced sample was peripheral blood. The origin of the receptors is a man in his forties or fifties with active or convalescent COVID-19.

This clone has a single count. The chain joins TRBV6-6 to TRBJ1-2, with 10 bases lining up with TRBD1. Germline lookup yields CDR1 MNHNY and CDR2 SVGAGI (reference sequence). This CDR3 has 15 residues. V was pared by 2 bases and J by 5 bases, with 5 bases of the junction left unmatched. CDR3 residues: CASSYTGTGAYGYTF. The CDR3 DNA reads TGTGCCAGCAGTTACACCGGGACAGGGGCATATGGCTACACCTTC.

Written as DNA, the CDR3 is TGTGCCGGGAGTCGGGGGGGCGGCACAGATACGCAGTATTTT. It is translated as CAGSRGGGTDTQYF. The chain links TRBV11-2 to TRBJ2-3; TRBD2 aligns across 8 bases. The CDR3 has 14 residues. Germline CDR1 SGHAT, CDR2 FQNNGV. Unmatched junction bases numbered 8, after V lost 11 bases and J lost 1 base.

Here the CDR3 DNA reads TGTGCCAGCAGCGCCCTCTTGTTCACAGATACGCAGTATTTT. Protein: CASSALLFTDTQYF. This chain connects TRBV9 to TRBJ2-3; D not resolved. Germline lookup yields CDR1 SGDLS and CDR2 YYNGEE. The CDR3 loop spans 14 amino acids. The V and J ends lost 3 bases and 2 bases respectively, with 10 bases between them.

This sequence joins TRBV30 and TRBJ2-7; D not certain. The germline CDR1 and CDR2 sequences are GTSNPN and SVGIG (reference sequence). The CDR3 totals 13 residues. V was trimmed by 0 bases and J by 6 bases, leaving 12 bases between them. The CDR3 protein is CAWSVSPSGEQYF. The DNA for the CDR3 is TGTGCCTGGAGTGTATCCCCCTCGGGCGAGCAGTACTTC. Complete variable domain (other parts from reference TRBV30 and TRBJ2-7): SQTIHQWPATLVQPVGSPLSLECTVEGTSNPNLYWYRQAAGRGLQLLFYSVGIGQISSEVPQNLSASRPQDRQFILSSKKLLLSDSGFYLCAWSVSPSGEQYFGPGTRLTVT.

The chain has TRBV6-4 and TRBJ2-1; 11 positions match TRBD2. In germline, CDR1 is MRHNA, CDR2 SNTAGT. This CDR3 comprises 15 residues. With 6 bases clipped from V and 5 bases from J, the junction kept 6 bases outside the gene matches. The CDR3 here is CASSSGTSGNNEQFF. CDR3 sequence (DNA): TGTGCCAGCAGCTCCGGGACTAGCGGTAACAATGAGCAGTTCTTC.

The chain combines TRBV4-2 with TRBJ2-3; D might be TRBD2 (5 bases). CDR3 length: 15 amino acids. Deletions cut 6 bases from V and 1 base from J, with 14 bases between. The germline V gene encodes CDR1 LGHNA and CDR2 YNFKEQ. The CDR3 DNA follows: TGTGCCAGCAGGCGTAGCGCCCAAGGCACAGATACGCAGTATTTT. Translation gives CASRRSAQGTDTQYF.

The CDR3 loop is CASSTVGQNNQPQHF. The DNA for the CDR3 is TGTGCCAGCAGTACCGTGGGGCAGAACAATCAGCCCCAGCATTTT. This chain joins TRBV28 and TRBJ1-5, with D possibly matching TRBD1 (5 bases). CDR1 is MDHEN, CDR2 SYDVKM, per germline. This CDR3 spans 15 amino acids. With 5 bases removed from V and 3 bases from J, the gap between germline ends came to 14 bases.

The rearrangement links TRBV4-2 to TRBJ2-2; D is unclear. The CDR3 sequence is 12 residues long. V dropped 4 bases and J dropped 4 bases, with 4 bases sitting between them. Germline CDR1 reads LGHNA; CDR2 reads YNFKEQ. CDR3 in amino acids: CASSLSTGELFF. CDR3 bases: TGTGCCAGCAGCCTCAGCACCGGGGAGCTGTTTTTT.

This clone was counted a few times. The rearrangement links TRBV4-1 to TRBJ1-1; D uncertain. This CDR3 is built from 13 residues. Germline loops: CDR1 MGHRA, CDR2 YSYEKL. Trimming stripped 1 base from V and 8 bases from J, with 11 bases between. CDR3 protein: CASSQGRGREAFF. The CDR3 nucleotides read TGCGCCAGCAGCCAAGGACGCGGGAGAGAAGCTTTCTTT.

The genes are TRBV2 and TRBJ1-2, with a tentative D call TRBD1 (6 bases). V was trimmed by 6 bases and J by 8 bases, leaving 16 bases between them. CDR1 and CDR2 from the germline V gene are SNHLY and FYNNEI. CDR3 length equals 13 residues. The DNA of the CDR3 is TGTGCCAGCAGGCGGCAGGCTCAGGGGGGCTACACCTTC. This codes for CASRRQAQGGYTF.

J is TRBJ2-3 and V is TRBV27; 9 nucleotides agree with TRBD1. V shed 6 bases and J 5 bases; nucleotides not matched to a gene: 12. The CDR3 contains 16 residues. The germline CDR1 and CDR2 sequences are MNHEY and SMNVEV (reference sequence). The CDR3 is CASRKPGQGVRDTQYF. The CDR3 bases are TGTGCCAGCAGGAAACCGGGACAGGGAGTGAGAGATACGCAGTATTTT.

On this clone: Within the sample, other DNA sequences also encode this same CDR3. This chain uses TRBV28 with TRBJ2-1, with TRBD2 matching over 14 bases. This CDR3 contains 15 residues. Trimming cost V 3 bases and J 8 bases; bases outside gene matches: 3. Per germline, CDR1 MDHEN and CDR2 SYDVKM. CDR3 protein: CASSLGLAGEDEQFF. In nucleotides, the CDR3 is TGTGCCAGCAGTTTGGGACTAGCGGGAGAGGATGAGCAGTTCTTC.

This rearrangement joins TRBV10-2 to TRBJ1-2; TRBD1 is a possible D gene (6 bases). Trimming shortened V by 5 bases and J by 6 bases, and 13 bases separated the two germline ends. CDR1 is WSHSY and CDR2 is SAAADI in the germline V gene. The CDR3 is made up of 13 amino acids. Here the CDR3 reads CASSWGGGDGYTF. In DNA form, the CDR3 reads TGCGCCAGCAGTTGGGGGGGCGGCGATGGCTACACCTTC.

The V call is TRBV7-2, the J call TRBJ2-7, with D tentatively TRBD1 (5 bases). The CDR3 loop spans 14 amino acids. V was clipped by 5 bases and J by 2 bases, with 13 bases between them. Germline CDR1 SGHTA, CDR2 FQGNSA. This CDR3 reads CASSPQTETYEQYF. The CDR3 DNA is TGTGCCAGCAGCCCCCAGACAGAGACCTACGAGCAGTACTTC.

V usage is TRBV27 and J usage is TRBJ2-2; perhaps TRBD1 as D (5 bases). The CDR3 has 14 amino acids. Looked up from germline, CDR1 is MNHEY and CDR2 is SMNVEV (reference sequence). Trimming removed 4 bases at V and 6 bases at J, with 12 bases between. DNA of the CDR3: TGTGCCAGCAGTTGGCTCCAGGGTCCCGGGGAGCTGTTTTTT. It is translated as CASSWLQGPGELFF.

The rearrangement links TRBV10-1 to TRBJ1-2; D gene ambiguous. Germline CDR1 is WNHNN and CDR2 is SYGVQD (reference sequence). Trimming shortened V by 3 bases and J by 4 bases, and 3 bases separated the two germline ends. The CDR3 runs 11 residues. The CDR3 is CASSDGYGYTF. The CDR3 bases are TGCGCCAGCAGTGACGGCTATGGCTACACCTTC.

The V call is TRBV5-1, the J call TRBJ1-1, with TRBD1 identical over 8 bases. Per the germline V gene, CDR1 is SGHRS and CDR2 is YFSETQ. Trimming removed 4 bases from V and 0 bases from J; junction bases left unmatched: 5. The CDR3 is 15 amino acids. The CDR3 coding sequence is TGCGCCAGCAGCCGTGGGGGACAGGTGAACACTGAAGCTTTCTTT. Its translation is CASSRGGQVNTEAFF.

V and J are TRBV4-3 and TRBJ2-1, with 9 positions matching TRBD2. After removal of 6 bases from V and 2 bases from J, the junction contained 5 bases not matched to a gene. Germline values: CDR1 LGHNA, CDR2 YSLEER. The CDR3 contains 15 residues. This chain's CDR3 is CASSQLAGTYNEQFF. CDR3 in DNA: TGCGCCAGCAGTCAACTAGCGGGCACCTACAATGAGCAGTTCTTC.

J is TRBJ2-5 and V is TRBV7-9; perhaps TRBD1 as D (6 bases). V gave up 5 bases and J gave up 1 base, with 8 bases separating them. This CDR3 region has 13 residues. The germline V gene has CDR1 SEHNR and CDR2 FQNEAQ (reference sequence). CDR3 coding DNA: TGTGCCAGCAGCCGGGACATCCAAGAGACCCAGTACTTC. The encoded protein is CASSRDIQETQYF.

This sequence joins TRBV5-1 and TRBJ2-3, with D maybe TRBD1 (5 bases). The V end was cut by 4 bases, the J end by 5 bases, with 14 bases between. The CDR3 contains 14 residues. Per the germline V gene, CDR1 is SGHRS and CDR2 is YFSETQ. CDR3 sequence: CASSPRTTGDTQYF. The CDR3 coding sequence is TGCGCCAGCAGCCCCCGGACAACCGGAGATACGCAGTATTTT.

This rearrangement joins TRBV27 to TRBJ2-7; D remains unclear. V lost 1 base and J lost 2, with 6 bases in between. Looked up from germline, CDR1 is MNHEY and CDR2 is SMNVEV (reference sequence). The CDR3 is 13 residues long. CDR3 DNA: TGTGCCAGCAGTTTATTCCCAACCTACGAGCAGTACTTC. Translation gives CASSLFPTYEQYF.

This sequence joins TRBV14 and TRBJ2-7; the D gene is possibly TRBD1 (5 bases). This CDR3 has 16 residues. Trimming pared 0 bases from V and 6 bases from J, leaving 18 bases between. Per germline, CDR1 SGHDN and CDR2 FVKESK. The CDR3 bases are TGTGCCAGCAGCCAAGATCCCCGAATAAGGGGCTTCGAGCAGTACTTC. It is translated as CASSQDPRIRGFEQYF.

The J gene is TRBJ1-1, the V gene TRBV3-1 (or the pseudogene TRBV3-2); 10 bases agree with TRBD1. The CDR3 runs to 21 residues. Germline V lookup: CDR1 LGHDT, CDR2 YNNKEL (reference sequence). V was clipped by 0 bases and J by 4 bases; unmatched bases: 20. The DNA for the CDR3 is TGTGCCAGCAGCCAAGATCGGATCAGGACAGGGGGGCCGAACCGAGGCACTGAAGCTTTCTTT. Encoded protein: CASSQDRIRTGGPNRGTEAFF.

This chain joins TRBV9 and TRBJ2-7; TRBD2 agrees at 11 bases. The CDR3 sequence is 15 residues long. Germline V lookup: CDR1 SGDLS, CDR2 YYNGEE. Unmatched junction bases numbered 2, after V lost 3 bases and J lost 0 bases. CDR3 protein: CASSGGLAASYEQYF. For the CDR3, the DNA is TGTGCCAGCAGCGGGGGACTAGCGGCCTCCTACGAGCAGTACTTC.

J is TRBJ2-5 and V is TRBV19; D unresolved. CDR3 length: 14 amino acids. Germline values: CDR1 LNHDA, CDR2 SQIVND (reference sequence). V lost 3 bases to trimming and J lost 5 bases, with 13 bases between them. Here the CDR3 DNA reads TGTGCCAGTAGTATCAGCGCTGGAGCGGAGACCCAGTACTTC. Its translation: CASSISAGAETQYF.

V usage is TRBV7-2 and J usage is TRBJ2-5; D is undetermined. Germline V gives CDR1 SGHTA, CDR2 FQGNSA. The CDR3 runs to 13 residues. V shed 8 bases and J shed 2 bases, with 12 bases lying between them. CDR3 sequence (DNA): TGTGCCAGCGCCTACGGGTTTCAAGAGACCCAGTACTTC. The encoded protein is CASAYGFQETQYF.

The count of this clone is one. This chain connects TRBV11-2 to TRBJ2-7; D is unclear. V was clipped by 0 bases and J by 7 bases, with 13 bases between them. The CDR3 contains 14 residues. Looked up from germline, CDR1 is SGHAT and CDR2 is FQNNGV. The DNA of the CDR3 is TGTGCCAGCAGCTTAGATGTCCAGGTGAGAGAGCAGTACTTC. This encodes CASSLDVQVREQYF.